This TCR beta chain stems from a study of CD8 T cells in Susac syndrome. Looked up from germline, CDR1 is MNHEY and CDR2 is SMNVEV (reference sequence). V was trimmed by 2 bases and J by 0 bases, leaving 8 bases between them. The CDR3 sequence is 15 residues long. An input of roughly 0.45 to 1 ug of RNA was subjected to reverse transcription using random hexamers. The CDR3 of TCR beta was amplified by immunoSEQ multiplex PCR across 54 Vbeta and 13 Jbeta. One entry per CDR3 protein results from TCRdb running MiXCR on the immunoSEQ multiplex PCR reads. This table holds 250,000 to 300,000 distinct CDR3 sequences, around 83% found once.

This chain connects TRBV27 to TRBJ2-1; D uncertain. Material for sequencing was CD8+ T cells from PBMCs. The receptor comes from a human donor with multiple sclerosis. The CDR3 region has the DNA TGTGCCAGCAGTTTAGCGGAGCACTCCTACAATGAGCAGTTCTTC. It translates to CASSLAEHSYNEQFF.